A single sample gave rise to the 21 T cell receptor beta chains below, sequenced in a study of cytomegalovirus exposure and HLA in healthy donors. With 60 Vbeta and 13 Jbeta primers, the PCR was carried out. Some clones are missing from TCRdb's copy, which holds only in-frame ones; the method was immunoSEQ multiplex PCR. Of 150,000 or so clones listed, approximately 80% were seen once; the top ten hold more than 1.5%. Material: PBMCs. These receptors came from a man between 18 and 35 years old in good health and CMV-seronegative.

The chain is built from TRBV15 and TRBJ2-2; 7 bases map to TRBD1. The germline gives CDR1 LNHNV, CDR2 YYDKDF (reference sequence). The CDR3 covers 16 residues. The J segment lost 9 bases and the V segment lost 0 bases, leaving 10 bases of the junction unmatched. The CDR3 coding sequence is TGTGCCACCAGCAGAGATCCGGGACAGCGACTCCGGGAGCTGTTTTTT. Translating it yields CATSRDPGQRLRELFF. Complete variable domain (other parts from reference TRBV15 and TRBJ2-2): DAMVIQNPRYQVTQFGKPVTLSCSQTLNHNVMYWYQQKSSQAPKLLFHYYDKDFNNEADTPDNFQSRRPNTSFCFLDIRSPGLGDTAMYLCATSRDPGQRLRELFFGEGSRLTVL.

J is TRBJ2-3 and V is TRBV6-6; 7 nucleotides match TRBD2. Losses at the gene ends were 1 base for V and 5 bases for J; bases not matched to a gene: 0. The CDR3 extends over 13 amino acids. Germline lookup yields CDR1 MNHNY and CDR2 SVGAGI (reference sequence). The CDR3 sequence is CASSYWGGDTQYF. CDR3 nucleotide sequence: TGTGCCAGCAGTTACTGGGGGGGAGATACGCAGTATTTT.

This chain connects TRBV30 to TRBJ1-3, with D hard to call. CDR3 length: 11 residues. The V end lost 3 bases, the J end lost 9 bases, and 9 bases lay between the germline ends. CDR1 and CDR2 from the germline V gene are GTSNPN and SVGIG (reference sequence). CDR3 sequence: CAWRSRGTIYF. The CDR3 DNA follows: TGTGCCTGGAGGTCCCGGGGCACCATATATTTT.

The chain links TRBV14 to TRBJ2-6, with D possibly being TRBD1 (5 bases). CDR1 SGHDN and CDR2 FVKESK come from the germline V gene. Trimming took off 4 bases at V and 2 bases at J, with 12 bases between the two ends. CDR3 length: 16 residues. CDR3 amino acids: CASSPLGPTGANVLTF. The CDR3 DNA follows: TGTGCCAGCAGCCCGCTGGGGCCTACTGGGGCCAACGTCCTGACTTTC.

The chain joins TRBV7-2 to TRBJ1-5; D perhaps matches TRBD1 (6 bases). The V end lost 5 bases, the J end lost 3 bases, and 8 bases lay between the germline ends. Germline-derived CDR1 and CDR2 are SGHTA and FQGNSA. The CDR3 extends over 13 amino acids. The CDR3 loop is CASSRDNNQPQHF. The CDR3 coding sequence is TGTGCCAGCAGCCGGGACAACAATCAGCCCCAGCATTTT.

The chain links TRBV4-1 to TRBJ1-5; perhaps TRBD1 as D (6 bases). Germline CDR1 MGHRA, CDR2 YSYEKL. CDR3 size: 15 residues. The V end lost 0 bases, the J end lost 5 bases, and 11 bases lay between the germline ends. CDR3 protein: CASSQDRDIYQPQHF. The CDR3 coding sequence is TGCGCCAGCAGCCAAGATCGGGACATCTATCAGCCCCAGCATTTT.

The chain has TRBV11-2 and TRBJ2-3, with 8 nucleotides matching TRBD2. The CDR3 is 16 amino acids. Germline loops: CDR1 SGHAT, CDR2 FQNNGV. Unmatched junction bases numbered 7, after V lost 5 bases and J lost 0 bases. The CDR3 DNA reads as TGTGCCAGCAGCCGCGGGGGGATAGGGAGCACAGATACGCAGTATTTT. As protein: CASSRGGIGSTDTQYF.

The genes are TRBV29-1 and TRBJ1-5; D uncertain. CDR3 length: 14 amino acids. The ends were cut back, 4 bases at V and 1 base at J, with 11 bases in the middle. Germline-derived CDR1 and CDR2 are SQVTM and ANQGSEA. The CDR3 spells CSVGTGLSNQPQHF. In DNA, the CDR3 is TGCAGCGTTGGAACGGGGTTGAGCAATCAGCCCCAGCATTTT.

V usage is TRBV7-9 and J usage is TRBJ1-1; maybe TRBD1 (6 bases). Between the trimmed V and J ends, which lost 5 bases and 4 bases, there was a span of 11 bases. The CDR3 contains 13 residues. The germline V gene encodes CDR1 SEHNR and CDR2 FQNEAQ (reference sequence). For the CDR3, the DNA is TGTGCCAGCAGCCAAGCGGGGGCCACTGAAGCTTTCTTT. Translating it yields CASSQAGATEAFF. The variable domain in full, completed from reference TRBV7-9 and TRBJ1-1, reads DTGVSQNPRHKITKRGQNVTFRCDPISEHNRLYWYRQTLGQGPEFLTYFQNEAQLEKSRLLSDRFSAERPKGSFSTLEIQRTEQGDSAMYLCASSQAGATEAFFGQGTRLTVV.

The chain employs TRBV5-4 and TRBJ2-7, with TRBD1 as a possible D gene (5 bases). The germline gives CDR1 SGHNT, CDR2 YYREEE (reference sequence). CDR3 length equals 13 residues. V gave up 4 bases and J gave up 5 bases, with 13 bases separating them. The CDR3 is CASSQAQGHEQYF. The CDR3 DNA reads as TGTGCCAGCAGCCAGGCGCAGGGCCACGAGCAGTACTTC.

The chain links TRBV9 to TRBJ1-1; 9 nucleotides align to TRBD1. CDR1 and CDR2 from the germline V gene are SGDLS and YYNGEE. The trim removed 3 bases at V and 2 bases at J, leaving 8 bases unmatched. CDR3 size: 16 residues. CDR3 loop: CASSAGTGWTNTEAFF. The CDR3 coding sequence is TGTGCCAGCAGCGCCGGGACAGGGTGGACCAACACTGAAGCTTTCTTT. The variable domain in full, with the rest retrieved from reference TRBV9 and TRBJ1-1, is DSGVTQTPKHLITATGQRVTLRCSPRSGDLSVYWYQQSLDQGLQFLIQYYNGEERAKGNILERFSAQQFPDLHSELNLSSLELGDSALYFCASSAGTGWTNTEAFFGQGTRLTVV.

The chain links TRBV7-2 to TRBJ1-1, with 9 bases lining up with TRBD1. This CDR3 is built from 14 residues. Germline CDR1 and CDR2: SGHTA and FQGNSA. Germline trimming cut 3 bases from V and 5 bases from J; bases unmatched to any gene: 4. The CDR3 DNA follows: TGTGCCAGCAGCTTCGACAGGGGGTGGACTGAAGCTTTCTTT. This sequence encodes CASSFDRGWTEAFF.

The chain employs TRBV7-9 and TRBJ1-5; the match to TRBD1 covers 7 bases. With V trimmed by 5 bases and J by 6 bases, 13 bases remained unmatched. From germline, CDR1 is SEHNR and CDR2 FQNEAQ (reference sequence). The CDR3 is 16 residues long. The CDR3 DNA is TGTGCCAGCAGCCAGAACAGGGGAAAGAACAGTCAGCCCCAGCATTTT. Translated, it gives CASSQNRGKNSQPQHF.

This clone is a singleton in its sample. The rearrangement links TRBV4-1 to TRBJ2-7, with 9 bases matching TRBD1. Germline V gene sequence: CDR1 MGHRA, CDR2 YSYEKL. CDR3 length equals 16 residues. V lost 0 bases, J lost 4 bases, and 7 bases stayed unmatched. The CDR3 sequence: CASSQDFAGTGYEQYF. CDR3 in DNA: TGCGCCAGCAGCCAAGACTTTGCCGGGACAGGGTACGAGCAGTACTTC.

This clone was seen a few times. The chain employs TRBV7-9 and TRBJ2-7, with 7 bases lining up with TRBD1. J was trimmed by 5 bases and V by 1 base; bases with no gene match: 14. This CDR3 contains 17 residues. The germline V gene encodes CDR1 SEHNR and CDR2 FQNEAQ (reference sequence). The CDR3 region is CASSLVPFTQGEDEQYF. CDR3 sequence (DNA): TGTGCCAGCAGCTTAGTTCCTTTTACTCAGGGGGAAGACGAGCAGTACTTC.

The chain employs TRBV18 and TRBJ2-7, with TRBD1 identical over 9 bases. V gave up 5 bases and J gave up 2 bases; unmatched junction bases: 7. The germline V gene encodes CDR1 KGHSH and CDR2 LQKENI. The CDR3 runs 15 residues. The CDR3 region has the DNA TGTGCCAGCTCAACAAAACAGGGGGCTCCCTACGAGCAGTACTTC. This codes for CASSTKQGAPYEQYF.

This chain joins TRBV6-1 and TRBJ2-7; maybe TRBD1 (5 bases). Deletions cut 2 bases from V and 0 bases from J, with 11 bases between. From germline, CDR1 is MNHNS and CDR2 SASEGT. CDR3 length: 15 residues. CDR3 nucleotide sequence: TGTGCCAGCAGTGAATTTCGGACAAGCTCCTACGAGCAGTACTTC. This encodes CASSEFRTSSYEQYF.

DNA of the CDR3: TGTGCCAGCAGTTTACTTCCTAAGGCGGGAGGGCCAAATGAGCAGTTCTTC. It codes for CASSLLPKAGGPNEQFF. The genes are TRBV28 and TRBJ2-1; 9 bases align to TRBD2. This CDR3 is built from 17 residues. V trimming: 2 bases; J trimming: 7 bases; junction bases outside the gene matches: 12. The V gene's germline CDR1 is MDHEN and CDR2 SYDVKM.

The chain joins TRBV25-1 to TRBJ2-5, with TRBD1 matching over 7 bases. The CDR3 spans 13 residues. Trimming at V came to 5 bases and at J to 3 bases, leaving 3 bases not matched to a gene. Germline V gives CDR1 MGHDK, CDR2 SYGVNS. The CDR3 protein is CASSRGGKETQYF. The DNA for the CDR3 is TGTGCCAGCAGTAGAGGGGGCAAAGAGACCCAGTACTTC.

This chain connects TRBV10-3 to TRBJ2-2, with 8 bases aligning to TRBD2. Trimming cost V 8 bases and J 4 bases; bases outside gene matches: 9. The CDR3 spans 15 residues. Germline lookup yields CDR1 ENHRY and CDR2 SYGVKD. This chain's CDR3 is CAIGTGGQGTGELFF. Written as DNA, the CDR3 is TGTGCCATCGGAACGGGAGGGCAAGGCACCGGGGAGCTGTTTTTT.

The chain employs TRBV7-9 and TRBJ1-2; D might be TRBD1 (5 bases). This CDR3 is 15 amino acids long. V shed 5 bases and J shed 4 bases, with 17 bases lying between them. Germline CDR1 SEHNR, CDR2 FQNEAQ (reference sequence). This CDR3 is CASSLTPTGVYGYTF. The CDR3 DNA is TGTGCCAGCAGCCTCACCCCTACAGGCGTCTATGGCTACACCTTC.